This T cell receptor (beta chain) was documented in a study of blood T cell repertoires in COVID-19. Study overall: PBMCs, B-cell-depleted T cells, or T cells were the source of the cDNA or gDNA that made up the material.

Source study methods: For nucleated cells, counts were estimated from reference gene primer amplification. The protocol was immunoSEQ multiplex PCR, while the TCRdb copy is restricted to in-frame clones and leaves out a portion. V, J and clone size were drawn from that table, and D and trimming were deduced from the DNA. Among 200,000 to 250,000 clones listed, 75% to 90% were seen once. In germline, CDR1 is SGHAT, CDR2 FQNNGV. J was trimmed by 6 bases and V by 4 bases; bases with no gene match: 14. The CDR3 has 17 residues. The rearrangement joins TRBV11-2 to TRBJ1-1; 10 positions agree with TRBD1. The TCR comes from a man in his thirties or forties with COVID-19, enrolled during active disease. The sample comprised peripheral blood. The CDR3 loop is CASSSRTEGQGKAEAFF. The CDR3 DNA follows: TGTGCCAGCAGCTCCCGAACCGAGGGACAGGGGAAGGCTGAAGCTTTCTTT.